This T cell receptor (beta chain) was found in a study of blood T cell repertoires in COVID-19. About the research overall: Acute and convalescent COVID-19 specimens originated in the United States, Italy and Spain. Sample material is recorded as cDNA or gDNA derived from T cells, B-cell-depleted T cells, or PBMCs.

CDR1 is SNHLY, CDR2 FYNNEI, per germline. This CDR3 spans 14 amino acids. Losses at the gene ends were 6 bases for V and 2 bases for J; bases not matched to a gene: 5. Source study methods: Reference gene primer amplification yielded estimated nucleated cell counts. Assay used: immunoSEQ multiplex PCR; TCRdb lists only in-frame clones, some missing. That table is the source of V, J and clone size, and D and trimming were worked out from the DNA. This sample has around 16,000 clones, with 85% to 90% found just once. This sequence was found in a man aged 60 to 75 with acute or convalescent COVID-19. This sequence joins TRBV2 and TRBJ2-7; 9 nucleotides agree with TRBD1. Sequences were obtained from peripheral blood. Here the CDR3 DNA reads TGTGCCAGCAGATCCGGGACAGGGACCTACGAGCAGTACTTC. This gives the protein CASRSGTGTYEQYF.